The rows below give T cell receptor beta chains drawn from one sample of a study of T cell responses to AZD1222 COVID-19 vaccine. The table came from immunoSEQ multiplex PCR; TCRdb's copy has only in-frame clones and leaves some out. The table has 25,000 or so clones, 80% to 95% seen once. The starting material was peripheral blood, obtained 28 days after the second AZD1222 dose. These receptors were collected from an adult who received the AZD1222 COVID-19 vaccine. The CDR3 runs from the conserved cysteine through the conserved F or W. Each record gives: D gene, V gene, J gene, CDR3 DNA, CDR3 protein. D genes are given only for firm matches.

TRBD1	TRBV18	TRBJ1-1	TGTGCCAGCTCACGATCCGGGACAGACACTGAAGCTTTCTTT	CASSRSGTDTEAFF
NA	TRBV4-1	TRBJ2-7	TGCGCCAGCCGATTGACAGAGGACTACGAGCAGTACTTC	CASRLTEDYEQYF
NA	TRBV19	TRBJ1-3	TGTGCCAGTAGCATGGACAGAACTGGAAACACCATATATTTT	CASSMDRTGNTIYF
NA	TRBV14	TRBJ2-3	TGTGCCAGCAGCCGAAATCGGAATACGCAGTATTTT	CASSRNRNTQYF
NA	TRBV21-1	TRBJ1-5	TGTGCCAGCAGCCTTCCCTCGGGGACAGGGGGATGGGTTCGCAATCAGCCCCAGCATTTT	CASSLPSGTGGWVRNQPQHF
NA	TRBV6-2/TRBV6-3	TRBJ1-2	TGTGCCAGCAGTTATGACAGGACCCGTGGCTACACCTTC	CASSYDRTRGYTF
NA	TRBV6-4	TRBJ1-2	TGTGCCACCTACAGCGTACCTTATGGCTACACCTTC	CATYSVPYGYTF
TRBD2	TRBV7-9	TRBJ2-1	TGTGCCAGCAGCTTATGGCGGGAGATAGGTGATGAGCAGTTCTTC	CASSLWREIGDEQFF
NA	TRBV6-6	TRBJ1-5	TGTGCCAGCAGTTACTCGAGGGACAATCAGCCCCAGCATTTT	CASSYSRDNQPQHF